This T cell receptor beta chain was recorded in a study of T cell repertoires in cytomegalovirus infection. TCRdb re-called the reads through MiXCR, storing one row per CDR3 protein. The sample lists 800,000 to 950,000 distinct CDR3 sequences, approximately 32% occurring once. Comments on this clonotype: What it recognizes is unknown. A read error may produce the germline difference seen at one junction end.

The specimen was cultured CD8+ T cells from PBMCs, collected from culture after CMV antigen stimulation. The TCR sequence derives from a human donor in good health (CMV status not recorded). Some clones in this sample may be carry-over from other donors' samples.

The CDR3 DNA follows: TGTCCCAGTAGAACCCGGACGCAAGAGACCCAGTACTTC. Protein: CPSRTRTQETQYF. V and J are TRBV7-9 and TRBJ2-5; D is undetermined. The germline gives CDR1 SEHNR, CDR2 FQNEAQ (reference sequence). The CDR3 runs to 13 residues.